This T cell receptor beta chain was documented in a study of blood T cell repertoires in COVID-19. Study summary: Samples representing acute and convalescent COVID-19 were sourced from the United States, Italy and Spain. The analysed material was cDNA or gDNA that came from T cells, B-cell-depleted T cells, or PBMCs.

J gave up 0 bases and V 5 bases, and 5 bases lay outside the gene matches. The CDR3 has 15 residues. Germline values: CDR1 SGHTA, CDR2 FQGTGA. Clones were sequenced by immunoSEQ multiplex PCR, and TCRdb holds only the in-frame ones, with some missing. The top ten hold 1.3% of the sample, which has 200,000 to 250,000 clones, 65% to 85% seen once. This TCR came from a woman between 25 and 40 years old with COVID-19, enrolled during active disease. The V gene is TRBV7-3, the J gene TRBJ2-3; 7 nucleotides line up with TRBD1. The specimen was peripheral blood. CDR3 residues: CASSRGQISTDTQYF. CDR3 sequence (DNA): TGTGCCAGCAGCCGGGGACAGATTAGCACAGATACGCAGTATTTT.